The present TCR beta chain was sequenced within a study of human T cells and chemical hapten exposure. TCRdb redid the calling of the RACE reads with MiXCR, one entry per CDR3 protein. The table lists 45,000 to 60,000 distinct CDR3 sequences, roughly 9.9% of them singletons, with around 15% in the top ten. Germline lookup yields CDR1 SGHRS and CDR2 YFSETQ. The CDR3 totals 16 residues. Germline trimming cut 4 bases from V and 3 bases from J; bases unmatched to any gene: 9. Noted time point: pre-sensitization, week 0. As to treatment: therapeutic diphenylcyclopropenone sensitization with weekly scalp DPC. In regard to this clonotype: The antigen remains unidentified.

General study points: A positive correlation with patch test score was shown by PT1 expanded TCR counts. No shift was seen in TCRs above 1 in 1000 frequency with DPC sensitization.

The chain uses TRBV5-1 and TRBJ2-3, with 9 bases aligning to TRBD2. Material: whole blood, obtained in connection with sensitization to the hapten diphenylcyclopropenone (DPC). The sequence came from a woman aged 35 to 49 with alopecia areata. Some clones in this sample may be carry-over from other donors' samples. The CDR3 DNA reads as TGCGCCAGCAGCCGGGATAGCGGGGGAGGTACAGATACGCAGTATTTT. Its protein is CASSRDSGGGTDTQYF.